One sample yielded the 17 T cell receptor beta chains listed below, sequenced in a study of T cell responses to AZD1222 COVID-19 vaccine. Using immunoSEQ multiplex PCR, the repertoire was profiled, and TCRdb retains in-frame clones only, with some absent. In the table there are roughly 60,000 clones, about 80% of which are singletons. This specimen was peripheral blood, taken 28 days after the second AZD1222 dose. These receptors were obtained from an adult who received the AZD1222 COVID-19 vaccine.

This clone appeared once. J is TRBJ2-5 and V is TRBV10-2; tentatively, D is TRBD2 (7 bases). V lost 8 bases, J lost 1 base, and 14 bases lay in between. The CDR3 has 14 amino acids. Germline V CDR1 and CDR2: WSHSY, SAAADI. The CDR3 region has the DNA TGCGCCAGCGGGGGGGCGGGGATCCAAGAGACCCAGTACTTC. It codes for CASGGAGIQETQYF.

This clone has only one observation. The chain recombines TRBV3-1 (or the pseudogene TRBV3-2) with TRBJ2-1, with unresolved D. Germline V gene data show CDR1 as LGHDT and CDR2 as YNNKEL (reference sequence). The CDR3 extends over 15 amino acids. V lost 0 bases to trimming and J lost 1 base, with 7 bases between them. Here the CDR3 DNA reads TGTGCCAGCAGCCAAGACGCTCGTTCCTACAATGAGCAGTTCTTC. It encodes CASSQDARSYNEQFF.

The chain links TRBV6-1 to TRBJ1-3; no definite D call. The CDR3 sequence is 15 residues long. V lost 3 bases, J lost 0 bases, and 9 bases lay in between. The germline V gene encodes CDR1 MNHNS and CDR2 SASEGT. In nucleotides, the CDR3 is TGTGCCAGCAGTGACCTATTAGGCTCTGGAAACACCATATATTTT. This translates into CASSDLLGSGNTIYF.

The sample holds one count of this clone. V and J are TRBV7-9 and TRBJ1-1; 7 positions match TRBD1. The germline gives CDR1 SEHNR, CDR2 FQNEAQ (reference sequence). The CDR3 is 13 residues long. Unmatched junction bases numbered 14, after V lost 8 bases and J lost 11 bases. The CDR3 is CASSTGRELGAFF. As DNA, the CDR3 is TGTGCCAGCTCGACAGGGAGGGAGCTGGGGGCTTTCTTT.

The chain is built from TRBV10-2 and TRBJ2-1; 9 nucleotides line up with TRBD1. CDR1 and CDR2 from the germline V gene are WSHSY and SAAADI. The CDR3 length is 13 residues. The V segment lost 6 bases and the J segment 7 bases; nucleotides outside the gene matches: 4. The CDR3 DNA sequence: TGCGCCAGCAGGCTGGACAGGGGAAATGAGCAGTTCTTC. It translates to CASRLDRGNEQFF.

The rearrangement uses TRBV5-6 and TRBJ1-2, with D possibly TRBD1 on 5 matching bases. Trimming removed 7 bases at V and 7 bases at J, with 17 bases between. Germline CDR1 SGHDT, CDR2 YYEEEE. The CDR3 runs to 13 residues. DNA for the CDR3: TGTGCCAGCGTATTTGAGGGGACGAGTGGCTACACCTTC. It is translated as CASVFEGTSGYTF. Using reference TRBV5-6 and TRBJ1-2 for the parts outside the CDR3, the full variable domain is DAGVTQSPTHLIKTRGQQVTLRCSPKSGHDTVSWYQQALGQGPQFIFQYYEEEERQRGNFPDRFSGHQFPNYSSELNVNALLLGDSALYLCASVFEGTSGYTFGSGTRLTVV.

In this sample, this clone turned up a few times. The chain has TRBV18 and TRBJ2-1; D is unclear. The V and J ends lost 0 bases and 10 bases respectively, with 16 bases between them. From germline, CDR1 is KGHSH and CDR2 LQKENI. This CDR3 is 15 amino acids long. The CDR3 region has the DNA TGTGCCAGCTCACCACCGAATACTCTAGGAGACGAGCAGTTCTTC. The encoded protein is CASSPPNTLGDEQFF.

The chain has TRBV9 and TRBJ1-2, with 7 bases fitting TRBD1. Germline V CDR1 and CDR2: SGDLS, YYNGEE. The trim removed 7 bases at V and 5 bases at J, leaving 5 bases unmatched. This CDR3 is 12 amino acids long. The CDR3 bases are TGTGCCAGCGGCGAACAGGGGTATGGCTACACCTTC. This sequence encodes CASGEQGYGYTF.

The V gene is TRBV29-1, the J gene TRBJ1-3, with TRBD1 as a possible D gene (6 bases). The CDR3 length is 14 residues. CDR1 is SQVTM and CDR2 is ANQGSEA in the germline V gene. The V end was cut by 0 bases, the J end by 4 bases, with 10 bases between. Here the CDR3 reads CSVEEQGGGNTIYF. The CDR3 DNA sequence: TGCAGCGTTGAAGAACAGGGTGGCGGAAACACCATATATTTT.

The chain uses TRBV10-3 and TRBJ2-7; 11 nucleotides match TRBD2. Germline V gene data show CDR1 as ENHRY and CDR2 as SYGVKD. The CDR3 is 17 amino acids. V gave up 2 bases and J gave up 0 bases; unmatched junction bases: 6. CDR3 bases: TGTGCCATCAGTGAGGGGCTAGCGGGGGGACTCTCCTACGAGCAGTACTTC. Translating it yields CAISEGLAGGLSYEQYF.

The chain carries TRBV11-2 and TRBJ1-5, with a possible D match to TRBD1 (5 bases). Trimming cost V 4 bases and J 2 bases, with 12 bases left between them. This CDR3 has 15 amino acids. CDR1 is SGHAT, CDR2 FQNNGV, per germline. The CDR3 DNA reads as TGTGCCAGCAGCTCGGGACTCGGTGGCAATCAGCCCCAGCATTTT. It translates to CASSSGLGGNQPQHF.

V usage is TRBV11-2 and J usage is TRBJ2-7; D might be TRBD1 (5 bases). With 4 bases removed from V and 2 bases from J, the gap between germline ends came to 12 bases. In germline, CDR1 is SGHAT, CDR2 FQNNGV. The CDR3 sequence is 14 residues long. CDR3 sequence (DNA): TGTGCCAGCAGCTCATCCTCAGGGACCTACGAGCAGTACTTC. This sequence encodes CASSSSSGTYEQYF.

V usage is TRBV11-2 and J usage is TRBJ2-2; no reliable D call. The CDR3 extends over 12 amino acids. Germline V gene data show CDR1 as SGHAT and CDR2 as FQNNGV. V shed 6 bases and J shed 4 bases, with 6 bases lying between them. CDR3 loop: CASRVGTGELFF. The CDR3 DNA reads as TGTGCCAGCAGGGTGGGCACCGGGGAGCTGTTTTTT.

In this sample, this clone turned up once. The chain combines TRBV7-9 with TRBJ1-2, with D possibly TRBD1 on 6 matching bases. Per germline, CDR1 SEHNR and CDR2 FQNEAQ (reference sequence). Trimming took 2 bases from V and 4 from J, leaving 8 bases between them. The CDR3 spans 13 residues. The CDR3 nucleotides are TGTGCCAGCAGCTTAACAGGGCTCTATGGCTACACCTTC. It translates to CASSLTGLYGYTF.

The chain uses TRBV28 and TRBJ2-5; D remains unclear. The CDR3 consists of 15 residues. Per the germline V gene, CDR1 is MDHEN and CDR2 is SYDVKM. The V gene lost 1 base and the J gene lost 2 bases, with 11 bases spanning the gap. The CDR3 reads CASSLFGQNQETQYF. Here the CDR3 DNA reads TGTGCCAGCAGTTTATTTGGCCAGAATCAAGAGACCCAGTACTTC.

The J gene is TRBJ2-5, the V gene TRBV3-1 (or the pseudogene TRBV3-2), with D unresolved. Germline CDR1 LGHDT, CDR2 YNNKEL (reference sequence). This CDR3 spans 11 amino acids. V lost 6 bases and J 5 bases, leaving 7 bases between the germline ends. CDR3 region: CASSLHETQYF. The CDR3 nucleotides are TGTGCCAGCAGTTTACATGAGACCCAGTACTTC.

The chain has TRBV2 and TRBJ1-1; D is uncertain. Between the trimmed V and J ends, which lost 4 bases and 0 bases, there was a span of 21 bases. The germline gives CDR1 SNHLY, CDR2 FYNNEI. The CDR3 consists of 18 residues. The CDR3 reads CASSVEQEHRSMNTEAFF. The CDR3 DNA follows: TGTGCCAGCAGTGTGGAGCAGGAGCATAGATCCATGAACACTGAAGCTTTCTTT.